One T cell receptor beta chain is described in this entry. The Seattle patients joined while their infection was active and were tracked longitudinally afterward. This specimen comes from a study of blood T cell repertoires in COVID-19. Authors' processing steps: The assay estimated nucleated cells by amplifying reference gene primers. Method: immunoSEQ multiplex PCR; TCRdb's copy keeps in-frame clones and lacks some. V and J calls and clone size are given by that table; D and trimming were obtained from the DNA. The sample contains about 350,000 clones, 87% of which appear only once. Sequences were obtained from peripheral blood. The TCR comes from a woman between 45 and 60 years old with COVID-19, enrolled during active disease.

CDR3 nucleotides: TGTGCCAGCAGTTTGGATGGAGGGGCAGATACGCAGTATTTT. This encodes CASSLDGGADTQYF. This chain joins TRBV28 and TRBJ2-3; TRBD2 might be the D (6 bases). The CDR3 runs to 14 residues. Trimming pared 3 bases from V and 4 bases from J, leaving 11 bases between. The germline V gene has CDR1 MDHEN and CDR2 SYDVKM.